Listed here are 19 T cell receptor beta chains from one sample, sequenced in a study of shared clonotypes between healthy human individuals. Profiling relied on immunoSEQ multiplex PCR, and the TCRdb table lists in-frame clones only, not all of them. The sample records some 300,000 clones, less than 75% being singletons. The sample was memory CD4+ T cells sorted from blood. The sample's subset: CD45RA-negative fraction. Receptors were obtained from a man aged 25-40 years in good health.

The chain links TRBV28 to TRBJ1-5; 7 bases match TRBD1. Germline lookup yields CDR1 MDHEN and CDR2 SYDVKM. V lost 8 bases to trimming and J lost 4 bases; unmatched junction nucleotides: 8. This CDR3 is 14 amino acids long. CDR3 loop: CASEGQHKNQPQHF. In nucleotides, the CDR3 is TGTGCCAGCGAGGGACAGCATAAGAATCAGCCCCAGCATTTT. The full variable domain, its missing parts supplied by reference TRBV28 and TRBJ1-5, is DVKVTQSSRYLVKRTGEKVFLECVQDMDHENMFWYRQDPGLGLRLIYFSYDVKMKEKGDIPEGYSVSREKKERFSLILESASTNQTSMYLCASEGQHKNQPQHFGDGTRLSIL.

The chain recombines TRBV18 with TRBJ1-1; D is ambiguous. V was trimmed by 2 bases and J by 0 bases, leaving 13 bases between them. The CDR3 has 16 residues. The V gene's germline CDR1 is KGHSH and CDR2 LQKENI. As DNA, the CDR3 is TGTGCCAGCTCACCAAGAGGAGGAAGCATGAACACTGAAGCTTTCTTT. Residues: CASSPRGGSMNTEAFF.

The chain joins TRBV11-2 to TRBJ1-6; D may be TRBD1 (5 bases). The CDR3 spans 14 residues. Germline V lookup: CDR1 SGHAT, CDR2 FQNNGV. Trimming shortened V by 6 bases and J by 9 bases, and 15 bases separated the two germline ends. CDR3 amino acids: CASSLSGSSSPLHF. The CDR3 coding sequence is TGTGCCAGCAGTCTATCAGGGAGCTCTTCACCCCTCCACTTT.

The chain combines TRBV19 with TRBJ2-7; D is perhaps TRBD1 (6 bases). CDR1 and CDR2 (germline): LNHDA, SQIVND (reference sequence). This CDR3 region has 14 residues. Trimming stripped 3 bases from V and 1 base from J, with 10 bases between. The CDR3 loop reads CASSIRDTSYEQYF. As DNA, the CDR3 is TGTGCCAGTAGTATCCGGGACACATCCTACGAGCAGTACTTC.

The genes are TRBV29-1 and TRBJ2-5; the match to TRBD2 covers 8 bases. The CDR3 is 12 residues long. V gave up 2 bases and J gave up 4 bases; unmatched junction bases: 0. CDR1 is SQVTM, CDR2 ANQGSEA, per germline. CDR3 nucleotide sequence: TGCAGCGTTGAAAGCGGGAGAGAGACCCAGTACTTC. Encoded protein: CSVESGRETQYF.

The chain is built from TRBV6-5 and TRBJ2-7; D is perhaps TRBD1 (6 bases). The length of the CDR3 is 14 residues. Trimming stripped 6 bases from V and 6 bases from J, with 18 bases between. Looked up from germline, CDR1 is MNHEY and CDR2 is SVGAGI. This chain's CDR3 is CASSNGPGAGEQYF. The CDR3 coding sequence is TGTGCCAGCAGCAATGGACCAGGGGCGGGCGAGCAGTACTTC.

The V and J genes are TRBV25-1 and TRBJ1-3; no reliable D call. The CDR3 totals 13 residues. Germline V lookup: CDR1 MGHDK, CDR2 SYGVNS. Trimming cost V 10 bases and J 0 bases, with 10 bases left between them. The CDR3 loop reads CATSYLSGNTIYF. The CDR3 DNA reads TGTGCCACCTCTTACCTCTCTGGAAACACCATATATTTT.

This chain uses TRBV27 with TRBJ1-5, with a weak D call TRBD1 (5 bases). Trimming took 3 bases from V and 2 from J, leaving 8 bases between them. The germline CDR1 and CDR2 sequences are MNHEY and SMNVEV (reference sequence). The CDR3 is 14 residues long. CDR3 loop: CASSFGHRNQPQHF. CDR3 sequence (DNA): TGTGCCAGCAGTTTCGGACATCGCAATCAGCCCCAGCATTTT.

The chain couples TRBV11-2 to TRBJ2-3, with TRBD2 matching over 10 bases. V dropped 6 bases and J dropped 0; count of bases not matched to a gene: 6. The CDR3 runs 16 residues. Germline loops: CDR1 SGHAT, CDR2 FQNNGV. CDR3 loop: CASRGTSGKSTDTQYF. The CDR3 DNA reads as TGTGCCAGCAGAGGAACTAGCGGGAAAAGCACAGATACGCAGTATTTT.

This sequence joins TRBV19 and TRBJ1-2; no reliable D call. The ends were cut back, 3 bases at V and 2 bases at J, with 13 bases in the middle. The CDR3 spans 15 residues. In germline, CDR1 is LNHDA, CDR2 SQIVND (reference sequence). The CDR3 DNA follows: TGTGCCAGTAGTATCGGTCGACGGCAGAACTATGGCTACACCTTC. Its protein is CASSIGRRQNYGYTF.

The V call is TRBV6-1, the J call TRBJ1-5; TRBD1 might be the D (5 bases). The V end was cut by 4 bases, the J end by 6 bases, with 19 bases between. The CDR3 consists of 16 residues. The germline CDR1 and CDR2 sequences are MNHNS and SASEGT. CDR3 residues: CASSVNVGTPSQPQHF. The CDR3 DNA reads TGTGCCAGCAGTGTGAACGTGGGGACTCCTAGTCAGCCCCAGCATTTT.

This clone was seen a handful of times. The rearrangement joins TRBV7-2 to TRBJ2-1; 7 bases map to TRBD2. Germline V lookup: CDR1 SGHTA, CDR2 FQGNSA. This CDR3 comprises 14 residues. V shed 5 bases and J 9 bases; nucleotides not matched to a gene: 10. The CDR3 nucleotides are TGTGCCAGCAGCCTACCGACTAGCTTGGGTGAGCAGTTCTTC. As protein: CASSLPTSLGEQFF.

The chain recombines TRBV29-1 with TRBJ1-1; tentatively, D is TRBD1 (5 bases). This CDR3 has 12 residues. The V gene lost 7 bases and the J gene lost 1 base, with 10 bases spanning the gap. Germline CDR1 reads SQVTM; CDR2 reads ANQGSEA. The CDR3 bases are TGCAGCGGTCGACAGTGGAACACTGAAGCTTTCTTT. Translating gives CSGRQWNTEAFF. The complete variable domain, with remaining parts taken from reference TRBV29-1 and TRBJ1-1, reads SAVISQKPSRDICQRGTSLTIQCQVDSQVTMMFWYRQQPGQSLTLIATANQGSEATYESGFVIDKFPISRPNLTFSTLTVSNMSPEDSSIYLCSGRQWNTEAFFGQGTRLTVV.

The CDR3 region has the DNA TGTGCCAGCATTCAACTAGCGGGGCAAGAGACCCAGTACTTC. It is translated as CASIQLAGQETQYF. V gene TRBV6-1 combines with J gene TRBJ2-5, with 10 bases identical to TRBD2. The CDR3 extends over 14 amino acids. V dropped 7 bases and J dropped 2; count of bases not matched to a gene: 4. Germline V gene lookup returns CDR1 MNHNS and CDR2 SASEGT.

The rearrangement joins TRBV2 to TRBJ2-5; D not resolved. V was pared by 3 bases and J by 2 bases, with 10 bases between. Germline V gives CDR1 SNHLY, CDR2 FYNNEI. The CDR3 is 14 residues long. The CDR3 sequence: CASSDGILQETQYF. The CDR3 DNA reads TGTGCCAGCAGTGATGGGATATTACAAGAGACCCAGTACTTC. Together with reference TRBV2 and TRBJ2-5, the CDR3 gives the full variable domain: EPEVTQTPSHQVTQMGQEVILRCVPISNHLYFYWYRQILGQKVEFLVSFYNNEISEKSEIFDDQFSVERPDGSNFTLKIRSTKLEDSAMYFCASSDGILQETQYFGPGTRLLVL.

For this clone: The same CDR3 is also encoded by other DNA sequences in this sample. The rearrangement links TRBV18 to TRBJ2-6; 8 nucleotides agree with TRBD1. The germline V gene has CDR1 KGHSH and CDR2 LQKENI. The CDR3 consists of 16 residues. With 5 bases clipped from V and 0 bases from J, the junction kept 3 bases outside the gene matches. The CDR3 DNA sequence: TGTGCCAGCTCAGCACAGGGGGGCTCTGGGGCCAACGTCCTGACTTTC. It encodes CASSAQGGSGANVLTF.

The chain uses TRBV2 and TRBJ2-1, with 10 bases that match TRBD2. J lost 4 bases, V lost 8 bases, and 14 bases had no gene match. The CDR3 runs to 17 residues. The germline V gene has CDR1 SNHLY and CDR2 FYNNEI. In DNA form, the CDR3 reads TGTGCCAGCCCGAGGGTAGCGGGAGGCGATACGTACAATGAGCAGTTCTTC. Protein sequence: CASPRVAGGDTYNEQFF. The whole variable domain, filled in from reference TRBV2 and TRBJ2-1, reads EPEVTQTPSHQVTQMGQEVILRCVPISNHLYFYWYRQILGQKVEFLVSFYNNEISEKSEIFDDQFSVERPDGSNFTLKIRSTKLEDSAMYFCASPRVAGGDTYNEQFFGPGTRLTVL.

This clone was found a few times. CDR3 nucleotide sequence: TGTGCCAGCAGTGAACCGGGCAGGGTGGGAGACAAAAACATTCAGTACTTC. Protein: CASSEPGRVGDKNIQYF. The rearrangement uses TRBV25-1 and TRBJ2-4; the D call may be TRBD1 or TRBD2 (5 bases each). Germline lookup yields CDR1 MGHDK and CDR2 SYGVNS. Between the trimmed V and J ends, which lost 2 bases and 3 bases, there was a span of 17 bases. The CDR3 is 17 residues long.

This chain uses TRBV11-3 with TRBJ2-2, with D hard to call. The germline gives CDR1 SGHNT, CDR2 YENEEA. Deletions cut 5 bases from V and 3 bases from J, with 10 bases between. This CDR3 region has 14 residues. The DNA of the CDR3 is TGTGCCAGCAGCAGGACGTCCGACACCGGGGAGCTGTTTTTT. Translated, it gives CASSRTSDTGELFF.